The 24 T cell receptor beta chains in this list originate from one sample, sequenced in a study of blood T cell repertoires in COVID-19. TCRdb's table, derived via immunoSEQ multiplex PCR, lists solely in-frame clones and lacks some. The sample gives 300,000 to 400,000 clones, 90% of which show up once; under 3.5% is in the top ten. Sequenced sample: peripheral blood. Receptors were obtained from a woman in her 30s with COVID-19, enrolled during active disease.

This clone appeared a single time. V and J are TRBV30 and TRBJ1-6; tentatively, D is TRBD1 (5 bases). The V end lost 5 bases, the J end lost 6 bases, and 20 bases lay between the germline ends. The CDR3 loop spans 16 amino acids. Looked up from germline, CDR1 is GTSNPN and CDR2 is SVGIG (reference sequence). The CDR3 loop reads CAWASPMGGTNSPLHF. CDR3 sequence (DNA): TGTGCCTGGGCTTCCCCTATGGGGGGGACTAATTCACCCCTCCACTTT.

The chain employs TRBV6-1 and TRBJ2-2, with D possibly being TRBD2 (6 bases). The V gene lost 2 bases and the J gene lost 1 base, with 8 bases spanning the gap. Germline V lookup: CDR1 MNHNS, CDR2 SASEGT. This CDR3 has 15 amino acids. The CDR3 reads CASSELGGNTGELFF. CDR3 DNA sequence: TGTGCCAGCAGTGAATTGGGGGGGAACACCGGGGAGCTGTTTTTT.

The chain has TRBV5-1 and TRBJ1-1, with 8 bases lining up with TRBD1. The germline CDR1 and CDR2 sequences are SGHRS and YFSETQ. V shed 4 bases, J shed 0 bases, and the junction held 5 bases outside the gene matches. The CDR3 is 15 amino acids. The CDR3 is CASSPRGPLNTEAFF. The CDR3 bases are TGCGCCAGCAGCCCCAGGGGGCCCCTGAACACTGAAGCTTTCTTT.

The chain uses TRBV27 and TRBJ1-1; the match to TRBD1 covers 7 bases. Germline V gene data show CDR1 as MNHEY and CDR2 as SMNVEV (reference sequence). The J segment lost 5 bases and the V segment lost 6 bases, leaving 6 bases of the junction unmatched. There are 13 residues in the CDR3. The CDR3 spells CASRRQGHTEAFF. DNA of the CDR3: TGTGCCAGCAGACGACAGGGCCATACTGAAGCTTTCTTT.

The chain couples TRBV5-5 to TRBJ2-6, with D possibly being TRBD2 (5 bases). CDR3 length: 15 amino acids. Trimming took 0 bases from V and 3 from J, leaving 7 bases between them. From germline, CDR1 is SGHKS and CDR2 YYEKEE (reference sequence). In DNA, the CDR3 is TGTGCCAGCAGCTTGGCGGGGTTTGGGGCCAACGTCCTGACTTTC. Amino acids: CASSLAGFGANVLTF.

The rearrangement links TRBV6-5 to TRBJ1-4; weak D call: TRBD1 (5 bases). In germline, CDR1 is MNHEY, CDR2 SVGAGI. V gave up 6 bases and J gave up 4 bases, with 12 bases separating them. The CDR3 extends over 14 amino acids. As DNA, the CDR3 is TGTGCCAGCAGCCCGACAGCTAGTAATGAAAAACTGTTTTTT. It encodes CASSPTASNEKLFF.

The chain is built from TRBV28 and TRBJ1-2; 9 nucleotides line up with TRBD1. This CDR3 is 14 amino acids long. CDR1 is MDHEN and CDR2 is SYDVKM in the germline V gene. Germline trimming cut 5 bases from V and 5 bases from J; bases unmatched to any gene: 6. The CDR3 DNA reads as TGTGCCAGCAGTAACAGGGGGCGTTTTTATGGCTACACCTTC. Translating gives CASSNRGRFYGYTF.

This chain connects TRBV30 to TRBJ2-3; 13 nucleotides line up with TRBD2. The CDR3 is made up of 16 amino acids. V lost 2 bases, J lost 5 bases, and 7 bases stayed unmatched. Germline CDR1 and CDR2: GTSNPN and SVGIG (reference sequence). Here the CDR3 reads CAWSFGLAGDIDTQYF. As DNA, the CDR3 is TGTGCCTGGAGTTTCGGACTAGCGGGAGATATAGATACGCAGTATTTT.

The chain links TRBV7-9 to TRBJ2-5; TRBD1 agrees at 7 bases. From germline, CDR1 is SEHNR and CDR2 FQNEAQ (reference sequence). After removal of 5 bases from V and 3 bases from J, the junction contained 3 bases not matched to a gene. The CDR3 is made up of 13 amino acids. The CDR3 is CASSLGQEETQYF. The CDR3, as DNA: TGTGCCAGCAGCCTCGGACAGGAAGAGACCCAGTACTTC. Looking up the rest from reference TRBV7-9 and TRBJ2-5 gives the full variable domain: DTGVSQNPRHKITKRGQNVTFRCDPISEHNRLYWYRQTLGQGPEFLTYFQNEAQLEKSRLLSDRFSAERPKGSFSTLEIQRTEQGDSAMYLCASSLGQEETQYFGPGTRLLVL.

This chain uses TRBV6-1 with TRBJ1-4; TRBD1 agrees at 12 bases. After removal of 1 base from V and 8 bases from J, the junction contained 2 bases not matched to a gene. Per the germline V gene, CDR1 is MNHNS and CDR2 is SASEGT. The CDR3 is 15 residues long. This CDR3 reads CASSEDGTGGEKLFF. Here the CDR3 DNA reads TGTGCCAGCAGTGAAGACGGGACAGGGGGCGAAAAACTGTTTTTT.

This clone was counted once. This chain joins TRBV7-9 and TRBJ2-2; no firm D call. This CDR3 has 12 residues. Germline values: CDR1 SEHNR, CDR2 FQNEAQ (reference sequence). Trimming removed 5 bases at V and 2 bases at J, with 3 bases between. Here the CDR3 reads CASSINTGELFF. The CDR3 nucleotides read TGTGCCAGCAGCATAAACACCGGGGAGCTGTTTTTT.

V gene TRBV28 combines with J gene TRBJ1-2; D is perhaps TRBD1 (5 bases). V was pared by 4 bases and J by 7 bases, with 10 bases between. Germline CDR1 reads MDHEN; CDR2 reads SYDVKM. This CDR3 has 12 residues. The chain's CDR3 is CASSSGLLGYTF. DNA of the CDR3: TGTGCCAGCAGTTCGGGACTTCTTGGCTACACCTTC.

The chain links TRBV11-1 to TRBJ1-1; D is possibly TRBD1 (5 bases). Per germline, CDR1 SGHAT and CDR2 FQDESV (reference sequence). This CDR3 comprises 12 residues. Trimming removed 2 bases at V and 11 bases at J, with 12 bases between. The CDR3: CASSLQGSRAFF. The CDR3 DNA is TGTGCCAGCAGCTTACAGGGCAGTCGGGCTTTCTTT.

The rearrangement joins TRBV29-1 to TRBJ1-1; 10 nucleotides match TRBD1. V dropped 4 bases and J dropped 4; count of bases not matched to a gene: 0. Germline V CDR1 and CDR2: SQVTM, ANQGSEA. The CDR3 is 12 amino acids. Here the CDR3 DNA reads TGCAGCGTTGGACAGGGGGCCACTGAAGCTTTCTTT. Translation: CSVGQGATEAFF.

The rearrangement uses TRBV7-2 and TRBJ2-7, with TRBD1 as a possible D gene (6 bases). Germline CDR1 and CDR2: SGHTA and FQGNSA. V was clipped by 1 base and J by 1 base, with 11 bases between them. CDR3 length equals 15 residues. This CDR3 is CASSLEGVLSYEQYF. In DNA form, the CDR3 reads TGTGCCAGCAGCTTAGAGGGGGTGTTGTCCTACGAGCAGTACTTC.

V gene TRBV5-1 combines with J gene TRBJ1-2; 9 nucleotides agree with TRBD1. J gave up 2 bases and V 4 bases, and 6 bases lay outside the gene matches. This CDR3 region has 15 residues. CDR1 is SGHRS, CDR2 YFSETQ, per germline. The CDR3 is CASSLLQGANYGYTF. The CDR3, as DNA: TGCGCCAGCAGCCTCCTACAGGGGGCCAACTATGGCTACACCTTC.

V and J are TRBV4-1 and TRBJ1-1; a weak D match, TRBD1 (6 bases). This CDR3 has 15 amino acids. Germline CDR1 reads MGHRA; CDR2 reads YSYEKL. The ends were cut back, 3 bases at V and 0 bases at J, with 11 bases in the middle. The CDR3 reads CASSQGTRMNTEAFF. CDR3 DNA: TGCGCCAGCAGCCAGGGGACAAGAATGAACACTGAAGCTTTCTTT.

The CDR3 loop reads CASSLGREDTEAFF. Written as DNA, the CDR3 is TGCGCCAGCAGCTTAGGCAGGGAGGACACTGAAGCTTTCTTT. The V and J genes are TRBV5-1 and TRBJ1-1, with TRBD1 as a possible D gene (5 bases). The CDR3 spans 14 residues. Germline CDR1 reads SGHRS; CDR2 reads YFSETQ. Trimming took off 2 bases at V and 3 bases at J, with 11 bases between the two ends.

This chain joins TRBV2 and TRBJ1-5, with D uncertain. This CDR3 is 16 amino acids long. V gave up 3 bases and J gave up 1 base, with 13 bases separating them. The germline gives CDR1 SNHLY, CDR2 FYNNEI. DNA for the CDR3: TGTGCCAGCAGTGAGTTTGGGAGGAGGAGCAATCAGCCCCAGCATTTT. This sequence encodes CASSEFGRRSNQPQHF.

This clone was seen once. V gene TRBV18 combines with J gene TRBJ1-6, with a possible D match to TRBD1 (6 bases). The germline V and J ends were trimmed by 5 bases and 5 bases, with 10 bases remaining between them. The CDR3 length is 14 residues. The V gene's germline CDR1 is KGHSH and CDR2 LQKENI. The CDR3 reads CASSSRTDNSPLHF. CDR3 bases: TGTGCCAGCTCATCCCGGACAGATAATTCACCCCTCCACTTT.

The V gene is TRBV5-8, the J gene TRBJ1-2, with D possibly TRBD1 on 6 matching bases. V was pared by 6 bases and J by 4 bases, with 16 bases between. This CDR3 is built from 14 residues. Per germline, CDR1 SGHTS and CDR2 YDEGEE. DNA for the CDR3: TGTGCCAGCACCCGGGACACCCGCCTCTATGGCTACACCTTC. The encoded protein is CASTRDTRLYGYTF.

V and J are TRBV5-6 and TRBJ2-1, with TRBD1 identical over 11 bases. V trimming: 3 bases; J trimming: 4 bases; junction bases outside the gene matches: 9. CDR1 is SGHDT, CDR2 YYEEEE, per germline. CDR3 size: 17 residues. CDR3 coding DNA: TGTGCCAGCAGCTCCCGCCGGGGGACAGGGGGTTACAATGAGCAGTTCTTC. This translates into CASSSRRGTGGYNEQFF.

With regard to this clone: Other DNA sequences in this sample translate to the same CDR3. V gene TRBV20-1 combines with J gene TRBJ1-1; D is unclear. Germline values: CDR1 DFQATT, CDR2 SNEGSKA (reference sequence). This CDR3 region has 11 residues. CDR3 sequence: CSTTVNTEAFF. CDR3 nucleotide sequence: TGCAGCACAACAGTGAACACTGAAGCTTTCTTT.

The rearrangement links TRBV10-3 to TRBJ1-2; D is undetermined. This CDR3 is built from 12 residues. Trimming cost V 2 bases and J 8 bases, with 9 bases left between them. Germline V CDR1 and CDR2: ENHRY, SYGVKD. The CDR3 nucleotides are TGTGCCATCAGTGAGGGCGGATACGGCTACACCTTC. Encoded protein: CAISEGGYGYTF.